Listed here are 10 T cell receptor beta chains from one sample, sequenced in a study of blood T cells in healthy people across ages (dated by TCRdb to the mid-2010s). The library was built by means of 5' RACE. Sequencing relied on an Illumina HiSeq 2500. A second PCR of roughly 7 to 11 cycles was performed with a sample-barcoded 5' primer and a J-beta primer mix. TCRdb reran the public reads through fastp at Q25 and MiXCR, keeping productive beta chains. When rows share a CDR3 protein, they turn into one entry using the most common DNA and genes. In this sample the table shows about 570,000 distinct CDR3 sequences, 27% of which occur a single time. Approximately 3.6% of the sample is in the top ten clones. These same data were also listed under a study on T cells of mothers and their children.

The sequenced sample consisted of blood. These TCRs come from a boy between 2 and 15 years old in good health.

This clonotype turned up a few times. The CDR3 protein is CAISEMPGGNNEQFF. For the CDR3, the DNA is TGTGCCATCAGTGAAATGCCGGGAGGGAACAATGAGCAGTTCTTC. The J gene is TRBJ2-1, the V gene TRBV10-3; the match to TRBD2 covers 8 bases. The J segment lost 5 bases and the V segment lost 3 bases, leaving 6 bases of the junction unmatched. The CDR3 length is 15 residues. The germline V gene has CDR1 ENHRY and CDR2 SYGVKD.

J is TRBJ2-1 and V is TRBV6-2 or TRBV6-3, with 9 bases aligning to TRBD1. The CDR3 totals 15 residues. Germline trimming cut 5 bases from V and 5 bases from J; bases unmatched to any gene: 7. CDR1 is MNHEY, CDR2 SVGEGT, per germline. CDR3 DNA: TGTGCCAGCAGTCCTCCGGGACAGGGAGACAATGAGCAGTTCTTC. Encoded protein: CASSPPGQGDNEQFF.

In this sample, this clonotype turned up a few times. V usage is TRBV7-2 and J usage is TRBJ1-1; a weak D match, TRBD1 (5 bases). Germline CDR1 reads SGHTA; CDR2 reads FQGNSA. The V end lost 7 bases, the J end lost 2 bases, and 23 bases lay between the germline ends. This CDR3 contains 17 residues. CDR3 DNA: TGTGCCAGCACCTTCTTCGACAGACGGGGACCAAACACTGAAGCTTTCTTT. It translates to CASTFFDRRGPNTEAFF.

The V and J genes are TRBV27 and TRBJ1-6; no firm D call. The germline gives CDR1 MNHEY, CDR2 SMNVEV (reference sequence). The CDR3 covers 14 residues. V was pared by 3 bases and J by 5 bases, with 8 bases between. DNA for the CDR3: TGTGCCAGCAGTTTGAGGAGGGATAATTCACCCCTCCACTTT. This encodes CASSLRRDNSPLHF.

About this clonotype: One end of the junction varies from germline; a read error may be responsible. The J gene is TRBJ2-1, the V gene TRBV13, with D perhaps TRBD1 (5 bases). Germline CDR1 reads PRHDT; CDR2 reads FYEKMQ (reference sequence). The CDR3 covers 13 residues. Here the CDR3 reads CASSFKRGNEQLF. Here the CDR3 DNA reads TGTGCCAGCAGCTTCAAAAGGGGTAATGAGCAGCTCTTC.

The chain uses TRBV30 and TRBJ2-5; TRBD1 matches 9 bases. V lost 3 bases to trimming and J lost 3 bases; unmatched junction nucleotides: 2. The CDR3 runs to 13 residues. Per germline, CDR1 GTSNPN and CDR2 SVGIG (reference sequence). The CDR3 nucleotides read TGTGCCTGGAGGAGACAGGGGGAAGAGACCCAGTACTTC. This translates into CAWRRQGEETQYF.

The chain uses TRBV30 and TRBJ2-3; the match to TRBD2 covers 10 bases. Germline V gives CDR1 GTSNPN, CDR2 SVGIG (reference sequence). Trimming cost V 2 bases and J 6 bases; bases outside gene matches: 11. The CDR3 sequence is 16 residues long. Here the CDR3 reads CAWSIWSGGASDTQYF. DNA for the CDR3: TGTGCCTGGAGTATCTGGAGCGGGGGGGCCTCCGATACGCAGTATTTT.

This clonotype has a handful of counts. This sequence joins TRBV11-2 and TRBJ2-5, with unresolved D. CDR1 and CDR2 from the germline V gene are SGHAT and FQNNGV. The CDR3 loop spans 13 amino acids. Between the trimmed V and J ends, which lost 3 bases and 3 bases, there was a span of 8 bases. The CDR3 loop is CASSFFEEETQYF. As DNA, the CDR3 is TGTGCCAGCAGCTTTTTCGAAGAAGAGACCCAGTACTTC. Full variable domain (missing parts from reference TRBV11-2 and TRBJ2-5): EAGVAQSPRYKIIEKRQSVAFWCNPISGHATLYWYQQILGQGPKLLIQFQNNGVVDDSQLPKDRFSAERLKGVDSTLKIQPAKLEDSAVYLCASSFFEEETQYFGPGTRLLVL.

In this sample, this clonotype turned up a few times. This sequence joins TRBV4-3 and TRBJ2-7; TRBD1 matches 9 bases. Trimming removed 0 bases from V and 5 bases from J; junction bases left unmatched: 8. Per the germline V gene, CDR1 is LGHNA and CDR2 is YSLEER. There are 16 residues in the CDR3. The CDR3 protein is CASSQDRGTGYDEQYF. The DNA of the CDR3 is TGCGCCAGCAGCCAAGATAGAGGGACAGGGTACGACGAGCAGTACTTC.

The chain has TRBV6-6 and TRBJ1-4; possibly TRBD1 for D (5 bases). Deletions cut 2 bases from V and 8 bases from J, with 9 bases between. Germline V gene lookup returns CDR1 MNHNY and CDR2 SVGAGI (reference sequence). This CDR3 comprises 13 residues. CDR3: CASSYRGGEKLFF. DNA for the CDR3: TGTGCCAGCAGTTACAGGGGAGGAGAAAAACTGTTTTTT.